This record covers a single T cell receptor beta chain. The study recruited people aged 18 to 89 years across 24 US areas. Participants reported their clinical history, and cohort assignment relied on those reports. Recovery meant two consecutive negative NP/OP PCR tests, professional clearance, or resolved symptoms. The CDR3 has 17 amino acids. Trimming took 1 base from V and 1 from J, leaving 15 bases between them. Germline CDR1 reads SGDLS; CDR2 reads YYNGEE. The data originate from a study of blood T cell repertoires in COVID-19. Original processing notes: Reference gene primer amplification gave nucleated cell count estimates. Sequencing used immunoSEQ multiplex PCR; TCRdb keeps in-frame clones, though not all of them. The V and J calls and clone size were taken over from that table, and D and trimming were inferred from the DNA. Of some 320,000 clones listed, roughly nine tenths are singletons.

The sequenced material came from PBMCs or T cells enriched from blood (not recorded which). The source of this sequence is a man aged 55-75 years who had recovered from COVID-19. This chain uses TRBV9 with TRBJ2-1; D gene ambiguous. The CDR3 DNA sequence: TGTGCCAGCAGCGTATTCCCCGCCTCCCTATCCTACAATGAGCAGTTCTTC. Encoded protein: CASSVFPASLSYNEQFF.